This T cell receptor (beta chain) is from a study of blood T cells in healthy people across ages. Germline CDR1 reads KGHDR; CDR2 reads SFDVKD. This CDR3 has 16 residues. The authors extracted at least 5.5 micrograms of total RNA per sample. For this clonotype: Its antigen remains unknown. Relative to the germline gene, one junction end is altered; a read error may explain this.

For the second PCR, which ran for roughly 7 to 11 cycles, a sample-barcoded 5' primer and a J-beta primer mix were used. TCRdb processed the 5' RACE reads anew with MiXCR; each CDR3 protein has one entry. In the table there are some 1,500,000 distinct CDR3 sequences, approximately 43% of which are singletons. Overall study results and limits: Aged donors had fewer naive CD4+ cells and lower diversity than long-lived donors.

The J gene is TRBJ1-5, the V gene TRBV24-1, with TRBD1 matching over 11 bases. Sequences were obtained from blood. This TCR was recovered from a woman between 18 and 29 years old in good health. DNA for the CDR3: TGTGCCGCCAGTGACCCCGGACAGGGGGCCAATCAGCCCCAGCATTTT. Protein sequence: CAASDPGQGANQPQHF.